This T cell receptor beta chain was identified during a study of T-cell memory formation after mild COVID-19. One entry per CDR3 protein results from TCRdb running MiXCR on the 5' RACE reads. The table lists approximately 340,000 distinct CDR3 sequences, 10% to 15% of them singletons. V was trimmed by 8 bases and J by 0 bases, leaving 10 bases between them. The CDR3 loop spans 13 amino acids. Germline V gene data show CDR1 as MNHNS and CDR2 as SASEGT. The chain couples TRBV6-1 to TRBJ1-2; unclear D gene. The source of this sequence is a man between 18 and 35 years old who had mild COVID-19 (a few samples of this study predate the infection). Cell type and time point are not known. Specimen: PBMCs or a T cell subset sorted from them (not recorded which). CDR3 loop: CASESGSNYGYTF. CDR3 bases: TGTGCCAGCGAAAGCGGATCTAACTATGGCTACACCTTC.